The next 10 T cell receptor beta chains were all read from a single sample in a study of blood T cell repertoires in COVID-19. This table comes from immunoSEQ multiplex PCR, and its TCRdb copy is limited to in-frame clones, with some not included. The sample shows over 100,000 clones, around nine tenths of them seen only once. The sample taken for sequencing was peripheral blood. These receptor sequences come from a man aged 35-49 years with acute or convalescent COVID-19.

The rearrangement links TRBV6-2 or TRBV6-3 to TRBJ1-2; a weak D match, TRBD1 (5 bases). CDR3 size: 13 residues. Germline assignment: CDR1 MNHEY and CDR2 SVGEGT. Trimming took 5 bases from V and 6 from J, leaving 13 bases between them. The CDR3, as DNA: TGTGCCAGCAGTCCCAGGGCAGGGAATGGCTACACCTTC. Its translation: CASSPRAGNGYTF.

The chain has TRBV5-6 and TRBJ1-2, with unresolved D. The CDR3 contains 12 residues. V gave up 0 bases and J gave up 4 bases, with 4 bases separating them. Germline V lookup: CDR1 SGHDT, CDR2 YYEEEE. DNA for the CDR3: TGTGCCAGCAGCTTGGCTTCCTATGGCTACACCTTC. It codes for CASSLASYGYTF.

The chain links TRBV30 to TRBJ1-1; TRBD1 might be the D (6 bases). In germline, CDR1 is GTSNPN, CDR2 SVGIG (reference sequence). The CDR3 consists of 13 residues. Trimming left V 4 bases short and J 2 bases short, with 11 bases between. The CDR3 loop is CAWNRQENTEAFF. In DNA, the CDR3 is TGTGCCTGGAATAGACAGGAAAACACTGAAGCTTTCTTT.

The chain uses TRBV7-8 and TRBJ1-6; D unresolved. From germline, CDR1 is SGHVS and CDR2 FQNEAQ. This CDR3 comprises 12 residues. Trimming took 1 base from V and 11 from J, leaving 6 bases between them. The CDR3 region is CASSLDRAPLHF. DNA of the CDR3: TGTGCCAGCAGCTTAGATCGGGCACCCCTCCACTTT.

The chain couples TRBV6-6 to TRBJ1-2; D gene ambiguous. Germline V gene data show CDR1 as MNHNY and CDR2 as SVGAGI (reference sequence). The CDR3 runs 15 residues. V dropped 0 bases and J dropped 4 bases, with 12 bases sitting between them. The CDR3 nucleotides are TGTGCCAGCAGTTACTCAGAGGGAAGAGGCTATGGCTACACCTTC. Translated, it gives CASSYSEGRGYGYTF.

The J gene is TRBJ1-3, the V gene TRBV19, with D maybe TRBD1 (6 bases). Germline V CDR1 and CDR2: LNHDA, SQIVND (reference sequence). V lost 5 bases, J lost 2 bases, and 13 bases lay in between. This CDR3 is 15 amino acids long. The CDR3 here is CASSSIRQAGNTIYF. CDR3 sequence (DNA): TGTGCCAGTAGTTCCATTCGACAGGCTGGAAACACCATATATTTT.

The chain couples TRBV30 to TRBJ1-4; the D gene is possibly TRBD1 (6 bases). This CDR3 has 15 amino acids. With 0 bases removed from V and 3 bases from J, the gap between germline ends came to 11 bases. Germline V gives CDR1 GTSNPN, CDR2 SVGIG (reference sequence). CDR3 loop: CAWSVVSGANEKLFF. DNA for the CDR3: TGTGCCTGGAGTGTTGTGTCAGGGGCTAATGAAAAACTGTTTTTT.

This clone turned up a few times. The gene calls are TRBV5-8 and TRBJ1-1; possibly TRBD1 for D (6 bases). The CDR3 contains 20 residues. Between the trimmed V and J ends, which lost 0 bases and 3 bases, there was a span of 27 bases. Germline values: CDR1 SGHTS, CDR2 YDEGEE. The CDR3 loop reads CASSLESFPGVHEGDTEAFF. CDR3 nucleotide sequence: TGTGCCAGCAGCTTGGAGTCGTTCCCCGGGGTGCACGAGGGGGACACTGAAGCTTTCTTT.

In its sample, this clone was seen once. The chain has TRBV29-1 and TRBJ1-1; 7 positions match TRBD1. The V segment lost 4 bases and the J segment 1 base; nucleotides outside the gene matches: 6. CDR3 length: 14 residues. Germline CDR1 is SQVTM and CDR2 is ANQGSEA. As DNA, the CDR3 is TGCAGCGTTGGGGTGACAGGGCAGAACACTGAAGCTTTCTTT. It yields the protein CSVGVTGQNTEAFF.

V is TRBV7-8 and J is TRBJ1-6, with D uncertain. This CDR3 is built from 15 residues. Germline V lookup: CDR1 SGHVS, CDR2 FQNEAQ. Trimming took off 1 base at V and 10 bases at J, with 14 bases between the two ends. CDR3 in DNA: TGTGCCAGCAGCTTAGATAGAGGGTCGAGATCACCCCTCCACTTT. Protein product: CASSLDRGSRSPLHF.